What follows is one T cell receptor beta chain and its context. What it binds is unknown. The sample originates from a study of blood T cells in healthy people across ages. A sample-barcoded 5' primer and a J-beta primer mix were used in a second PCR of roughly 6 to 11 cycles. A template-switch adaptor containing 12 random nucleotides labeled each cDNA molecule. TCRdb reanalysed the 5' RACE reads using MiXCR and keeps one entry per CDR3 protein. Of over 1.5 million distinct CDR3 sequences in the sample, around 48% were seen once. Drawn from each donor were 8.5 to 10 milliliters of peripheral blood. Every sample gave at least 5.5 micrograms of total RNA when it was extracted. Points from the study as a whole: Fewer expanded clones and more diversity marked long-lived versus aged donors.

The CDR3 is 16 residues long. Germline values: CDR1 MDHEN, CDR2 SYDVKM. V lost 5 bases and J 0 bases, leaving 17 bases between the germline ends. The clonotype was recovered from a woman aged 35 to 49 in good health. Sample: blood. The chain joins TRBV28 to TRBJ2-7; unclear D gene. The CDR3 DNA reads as TGTGCCAGCAGTCCACCCCGTGTTCTCTCCTCCTACGAGCAGTACTTC. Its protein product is CASSPPRVLSSYEQYF. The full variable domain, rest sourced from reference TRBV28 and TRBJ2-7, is DVKVTQSSRYLVKRTGEKVFLECVQDMDHENMFWYRQDPGLGLRLIYFSYDVKMKEKGDIPEGYSVSREKKERFSLILESASTNQTSMYLCASSPPRVLSSYEQYFGPGTRLTVT.